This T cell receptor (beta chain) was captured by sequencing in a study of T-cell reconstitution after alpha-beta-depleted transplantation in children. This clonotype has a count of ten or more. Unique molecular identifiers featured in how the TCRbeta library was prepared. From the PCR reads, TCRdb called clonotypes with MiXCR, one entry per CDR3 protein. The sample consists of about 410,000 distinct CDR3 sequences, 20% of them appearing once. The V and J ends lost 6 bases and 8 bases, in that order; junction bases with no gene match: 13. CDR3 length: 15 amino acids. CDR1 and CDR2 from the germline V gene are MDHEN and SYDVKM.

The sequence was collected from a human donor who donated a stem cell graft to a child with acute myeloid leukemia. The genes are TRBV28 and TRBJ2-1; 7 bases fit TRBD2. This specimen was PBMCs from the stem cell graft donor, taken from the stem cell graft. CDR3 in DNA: TGTGCCAGCAGAGGGACTATAGGAACTCGGGATGAGCAGTTCTTC. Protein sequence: CASRGTIGTRDEQFF.